These 13 T cell receptor beta chains share one sample of origin, sequenced in a study of T cell responses to AZD1222 COVID-19 vaccine. Repertoires were generated with immunoSEQ multiplex PCR, while TCRdb's copy carries only in-frame clones and drops some. Of around 99,000 clones listed, 70% to 90% are singletons. This specimen was peripheral blood, taken on day 0 of AZD1222 vaccination. The source of these receptors is an adult in good health.

The chain couples TRBV3-1 (or the pseudogene TRBV3-2) to TRBJ1-4, with 9 bases identical to TRBD1. V lost 6 bases and J lost 6; bases outside the gene matches: 2. The CDR3 sequence is 13 residues long. CDR1 is LGHDT and CDR2 is YNNKEL in the germline V gene (reference sequence). The CDR3 loop is CASRQGAHEKLFF. As DNA, the CDR3 is TGTGCCAGCAGACAGGGGGCGCATGAAAAACTGTTTTTT.

V gene TRBV6-1 combines with J gene TRBJ2-7; D remains ambiguous. Germline V gives CDR1 MNHNS, CDR2 SASEGT. The CDR3 length is 12 residues. Trimming took 0 bases from V and 11 from J, leaving 11 bases between them. The CDR3 coding sequence is TGTGCCAGCAGTGAAGCGCAACTCCGGGAGTACTTC. This gives the protein CASSEAQLREYF.

This clone showed up just once. The V call is TRBV7-9, the J call TRBJ2-1, with 8 bases matching TRBD2. The CDR3 extends over 18 amino acids. J gave up 7 bases and V 5 bases, and 19 bases lay outside the gene matches. Germline V lookup: CDR1 SEHNR, CDR2 FQNEAQ (reference sequence). CDR3 loop: CASSTPSRSSGSSNEQFF. The CDR3 coding sequence is TGTGCCAGCAGCACACCCTCGCGGTCTAGCGGGTCGTCAAATGAGCAGTTCTTC. The whole variable domain, remainder taken from reference TRBV7-9 and TRBJ2-1, is DTGVSQNPRHKITKRGQNVTFRCDPISEHNRLYWYRQTLGQGPEFLTYFQNEAQLEKSRLLSDRFSAERPKGSFSTLEIQRTEQGDSAMYLCASSTPSRSSGSSNEQFFGPGTRLTVL.

This clone was detected once. This chain joins TRBV21-1 and TRBJ2-1; the D call of TRBD2 is as the table states it, not checked on the DNA. TRBV21-1 is a pseudogene locus. The CDR3 has 14 amino acids. CDR3 DNA: TGTGCCAGTCCAGGGACTAGAAGGTTCAATGAGCAGTTCTTC. Its translation is CASPGTRRFNEQFF.

V gene TRBV5-4 combines with J gene TRBJ2-3; 7 nucleotides line up with TRBD2. The CDR3 is 16 amino acids. V gave up 2 bases and J gave up 4 bases; unmatched junction bases: 10. The germline V gene encodes CDR1 SGHNT and CDR2 YYREEE (reference sequence). CDR3: CASSLRLAGYSDTQYF. CDR3 coding DNA: TGTGCCAGCAGCTTACGACTAGCCGGGTATTCAGATACGCAGTATTTT.

The gene calls are TRBV5-1 and TRBJ1-4, with TRBD1 as a possible D gene (6 bases). The germline gives CDR1 SGHRS, CDR2 YFSETQ. The V end was cut by 3 bases, the J end by 8 bases, with 17 bases between. The CDR3 sequence is 15 residues long. CDR3 bases: TGCGCCAGCAGCTCTCGGGACGGACAGTTAGAAAAACTGTTTTTT. It encodes CASSSRDGQLEKLFF. The full variable domain, completed using reference TRBV5-1 and TRBJ1-4, is KAGVTQTPRYLIKTRGQQVTLSCSPISGHRSVSWYQQTPGQGLQFLFEYFSETQRNKGNFPGRFSGRQFSNSRSEMNVSTLELGDSALYLCASSSRDGQLEKLFFGSGTQLSVL.

The chain recombines TRBV7-2 with TRBJ2-2; a weak D match, TRBD1 (6 bases). Trimming took off 8 bases at V and 8 bases at J, with 21 bases between the two ends. The CDR3 totals 15 residues. Per germline, CDR1 SGHTA and CDR2 FQGNSA. CDR3 loop: CASRPPSERGGELFF. The CDR3, as DNA: TGTGCCAGCCGCCCCCCATCGGAGAGGGGGGGGGAGCTGTTTTTT.

A single count supports this clone. V usage is TRBV7-2 and J usage is TRBJ2-7; D ambiguous. Germline values: CDR1 SGHTA, CDR2 FQGNSA. Trimming shortened V by 6 bases and J by 6 bases, and 15 bases separated the two germline ends. CDR3 size: 13 residues. As DNA, the CDR3 is TGTGCCAGCAGAGTGGAACTCTCGAGCGAGCAGTACTTC. Amino acids: CASRVELSSEQYF.

V is TRBV29-1 and J is TRBJ2-1; 9 bases align to TRBD2. CDR3 size: 16 residues. Germline loops: CDR1 SQVTM, CDR2 ANQGSEA. V lost 4 bases to trimming and J lost 0 bases; unmatched junction nucleotides: 7. The CDR3 sequence: CSVVGTSGFSYNEQFF. The DNA for the CDR3 is TGCAGCGTTGTTGGCACTAGCGGGTTCTCCTACAATGAGCAGTTCTTC.

The table lists this clone with a count of one. The chain recombines TRBV28 with TRBJ1-5; D remains ambiguous. The germline gives CDR1 MDHEN, CDR2 SYDVKM. The CDR3 is 12 residues long. Trimming took off 7 bases at V and 2 bases at J, with 6 bases between the two ends. CDR3 loop: CASTDGNQPQHF. The CDR3 DNA sequence: TGTGCCAGCACGGACGGCAATCAGCCCCAGCATTTT.

The chain couples TRBV28 to TRBJ2-7; D is perhaps TRBD1 (6 bases). The CDR3 runs 15 residues. CDR1 and CDR2 from the germline V gene are MDHEN and SYDVKM. The V and J ends lost 9 bases and 2 bases respectively, with 20 bases between them. CDR3 sequence reads: CASSNRQARTYEQYF. The CDR3, as DNA: TGTGCCAGTTCGAACCGACAGGCACGAACCTACGAGCAGTACTTC.

Only one count was recorded for this clone. The chain is built from TRBV3-1 (or the pseudogene TRBV3-2) and TRBJ2-7; 10 bases match TRBD1. The CDR3 consists of 20 residues. Trimming took 4 bases from V and 5 from J; bases not matched to a gene: 23. CDR1 is LGHDT and CDR2 is YNNKEL in the germline V gene (reference sequence). The DNA for the CDR3 is TGTGCCAGCAGCCGAAACCGGGACAGGGGTATTGAGACCCAGCTTCACGAGCAGTACTTC. Amino acids: CASSRNRDRGIETQLHEQYF.

The chain links TRBV9 to TRBJ2-2, with a tentative D call TRBD2 (5 bases). This CDR3 region has 17 residues. The V and J ends lost 4 bases and 4 bases respectively, with 20 bases between them. Germline V gene sequence: CDR1 SGDLS, CDR2 YYNGEE. The CDR3 nucleotides are TGTGCCAGCAGCCCGAGGTCACTAGTGGTAGGCACCGGGGAGCTGTTTTTT. This sequence encodes CASSPRSLVVGTGELFF.